Below, 5 T cell receptor beta chains from the same sample are listed, as sequenced in a study of patients and donors after allogeneic stem cell transplantation (dated by TCRdb to the early 2020s). Library preparation used RT-PCR. Sequenced on a NextSeq 550. The public reads were reprocessed in TCRdb via fastp at Q25 and MiXCR, keeping in-frame beta chains. Every CDR3 protein is listed once, alongside the most common genes and DNA of its rows. This sample is represented by about 960,000 distinct CDR3 sequences; roughly 17% of them were singletons. The top ten clones comprise approximately 5.9% of the sample. The specimen was blood, either unsorted or a sorted T cell fraction (not recorded which). These receptors were collected from a human donor who was either an allogeneic HSCT recipient or a stem cell or donor lymphocyte infusion donor (not recorded which). It is not recorded whose cells these are; they may come from a transplant donor.

The genes are TRBV7-9 and TRBJ1-1; the D is unclear. The germline CDR1 and CDR2 sequences are SEHNR and FQNEAQ (reference sequence). CDR3 length equals 16 residues. Trimming shortened V by 1 base and J by 2 bases, and 14 bases separated the two germline ends. The CDR3, as DNA: TGTGCCAGCAGCTTAGTTCCGGGATGGGGTAACACTGAAGCTTTCTTT. Translating gives CASSLVPGWGNTEAFF.

This clonotype was found a few times. The gene calls are TRBV27 and TRBJ1-1; the D gene is possibly TRBD1 (6 bases). Germline lookup yields CDR1 MNHEY and CDR2 SMNVEV (reference sequence). There are 13 residues in the CDR3. Trimming pared 6 bases from V and 5 bases from J, leaving 13 bases between. CDR3 in amino acids: CASRGRGGTEAFF. CDR3 nucleotide sequence: TGTGCCAGCAGGGGCAGGGGTGGAACTGAAGCTTTCTTT.

The table lists this clonotype with a few counts. The chain joins TRBV19 to TRBJ1-3; D ambiguous. This CDR3 has 12 residues. V lost 9 bases and J lost 2, with 8 bases in between. Germline V lookup: CDR1 LNHDA, CDR2 SQIVND (reference sequence). In nucleotides, the CDR3 is TGTGCCAGCCCGACAACTGGAAACACCATATATTTT. Residues: CASPTTGNTIYF.

The chain recombines TRBV5-1 with TRBJ1-1; perhaps TRBD1 as D (5 bases). Germline assignment: CDR1 SGHRS and CDR2 YFSETQ. Trimming left V 4 bases short and J 1 base short, with 14 bases between. The CDR3 extends over 15 amino acids. The chain's CDR3 is CASSPDGQWNTEAFF. In nucleotides, the CDR3 is TGCGCCAGCAGCCCGGACGGACAATGGAACACTGAAGCTTTCTTT.

This clonotype was counted ten times or more. The chain links TRBV5-1 to TRBJ2-7, with TRBD2 as a possible D gene (5 bases). Trimming pared 2 bases from V and 2 bases from J, leaving 11 bases between. This CDR3 region has 14 residues. Looked up from germline, CDR1 is SGHRS and CDR2 is YFSETQ. The DNA for the CDR3 is TGCGCCAGCAGCTTTGGACGGGGAGCCTACGAGCAGTACTTC. Its translation: CASSFGRGAYEQYF.